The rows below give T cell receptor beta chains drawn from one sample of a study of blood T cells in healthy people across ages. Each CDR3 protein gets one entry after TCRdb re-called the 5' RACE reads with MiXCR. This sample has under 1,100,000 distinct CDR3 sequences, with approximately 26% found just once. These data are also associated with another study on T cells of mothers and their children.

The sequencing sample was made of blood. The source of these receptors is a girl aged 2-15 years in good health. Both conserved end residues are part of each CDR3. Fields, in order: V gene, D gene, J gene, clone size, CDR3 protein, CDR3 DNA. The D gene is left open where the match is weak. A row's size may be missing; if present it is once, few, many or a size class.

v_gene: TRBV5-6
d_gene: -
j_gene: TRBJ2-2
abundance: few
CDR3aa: CASSLVRGRELFF
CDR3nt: TGTGCCAGCAGCTTGGTTCGGGGCCGGGAGCTGTTTTTT

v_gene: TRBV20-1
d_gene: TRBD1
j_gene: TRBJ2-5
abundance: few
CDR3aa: CSAIPMTGKKETQYF
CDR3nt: TGCAGTGCTATACCTATGACAGGGAAGAAAGAGACCCAGTACTTC

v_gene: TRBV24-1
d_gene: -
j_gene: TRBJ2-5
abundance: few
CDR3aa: CATRLSGEETQYF
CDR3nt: TGTGCCACCCGACTTTCGGGGGAGGAGACCCAGTACTTC

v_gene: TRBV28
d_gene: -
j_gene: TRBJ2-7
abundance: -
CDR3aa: CASSSTPGEQYF
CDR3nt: TGTGCCAGCAGTTCCACTCCGGGGGAGCAGTACTTC

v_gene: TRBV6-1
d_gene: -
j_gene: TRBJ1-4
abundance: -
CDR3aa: CASRRAPLAANEKLFF
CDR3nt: TGTGCCAGCAGGAGGGCTCCCCTTGCAGCTAATGAAAAACTGTTTTTT

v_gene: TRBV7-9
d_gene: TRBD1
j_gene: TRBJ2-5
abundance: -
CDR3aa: CASTGGQGVETQYF
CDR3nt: TGTGCCAGCACCGGAGGACAGGGGGTCGAGACCCAGTACTTC

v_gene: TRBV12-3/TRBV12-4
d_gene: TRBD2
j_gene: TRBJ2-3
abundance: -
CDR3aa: CASSLSGGPDTQYF
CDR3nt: TGTGCCAGCAGCCTTAGCGGGGGCCCAGATACGCAGTATTTT

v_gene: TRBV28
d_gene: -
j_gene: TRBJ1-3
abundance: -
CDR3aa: CASRQSYYPGNTIYF
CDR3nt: TGTGCCAGCAGGCAAAGTTACTATCCTGGAAACACCATATATTTT

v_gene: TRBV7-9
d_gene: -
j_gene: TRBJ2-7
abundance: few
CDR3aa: CASSLASAGLTYEQYF
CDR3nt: TGTGCCAGCAGCTTAGCGTCGGCGGGCCTTACCTACGAGCAGTACTTC

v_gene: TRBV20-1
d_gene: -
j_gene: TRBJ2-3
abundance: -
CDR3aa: CSARSIGGGTDTQYF
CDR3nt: TGCAGTGCTAGATCTATAGGGGGGGGCACAGATACGCAGTATTTT

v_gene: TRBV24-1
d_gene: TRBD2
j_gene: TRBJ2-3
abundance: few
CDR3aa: CATSDLTSGGTDTQYF
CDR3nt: TGTGCCACCAGTGATTTAACTAGCGGGGGAACGGATACGCAGTATTTT

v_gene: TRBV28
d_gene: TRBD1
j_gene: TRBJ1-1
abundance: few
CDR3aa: CASRIPLYRQGAVPEAFF
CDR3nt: TGTGCCAGCCGAATTCCCCTGTATAGACAGGGGGCGGTGCCTGAAGCTTTCTTT

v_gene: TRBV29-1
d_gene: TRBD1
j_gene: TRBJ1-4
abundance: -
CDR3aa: CSSGQGLLEKLFF
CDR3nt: TGCAGCTCGGGACAGGGATTACTTGAAAAACTGTTTTTT

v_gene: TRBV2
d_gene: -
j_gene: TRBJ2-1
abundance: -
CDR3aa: CASSEGSAIEQFF
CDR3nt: TGTGCCAGCAGTGAAGGTTCAGCGATTGAGCAGTTCTTC

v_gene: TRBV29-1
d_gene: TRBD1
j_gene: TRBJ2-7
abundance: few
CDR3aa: CSVGADRGPYEQYF
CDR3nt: TGCAGCGTTGGGGCGGACAGGGGCCCCTACGAGCAGTACTTC

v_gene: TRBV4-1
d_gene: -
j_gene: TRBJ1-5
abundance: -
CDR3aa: CASSQEGYNGGGNQPQHF
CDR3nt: TGCGCCAGCAGCCAAGAAGGGTACAACGGGGGCGGAAATCAGCCCCAGCATTTT

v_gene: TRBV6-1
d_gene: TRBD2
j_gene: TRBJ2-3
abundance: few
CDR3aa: CASRGLAADTQYF
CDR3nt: TGTGCCAGCAGGGGACTAGCGGCAGATACGCAGTATTTT

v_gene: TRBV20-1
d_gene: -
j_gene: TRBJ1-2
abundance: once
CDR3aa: CSARGRAEKGQYGYTF
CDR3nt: TGCAGTGCTAGAGGCCGAGCGGAGAAGGGGCAATATGGCTACACCTTC

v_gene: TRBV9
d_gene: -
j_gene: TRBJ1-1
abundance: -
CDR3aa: CASSVGGESTEAFF
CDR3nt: TGTGCCAGCAGCGTAGGGGGGGAAAGTACTGAAGCTTTCTTT

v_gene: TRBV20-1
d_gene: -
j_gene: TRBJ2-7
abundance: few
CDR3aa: CSARDPRDYEQYF
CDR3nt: TGCAGTGCTAGAGATCCCCGGGACTACGAGCAGTACTTC

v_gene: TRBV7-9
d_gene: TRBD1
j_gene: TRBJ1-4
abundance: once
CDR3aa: CASSLMTGGDEKLFF
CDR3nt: TGTGCCAGCAGCCTTATGACAGGGGGCGATGAAAAACTGTTTTTT

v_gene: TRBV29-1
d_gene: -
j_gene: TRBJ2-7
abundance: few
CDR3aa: CSVVGPIVDSYEQYF
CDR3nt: TGCAGCGTTGTCGGTCCAATTGTGGACTCCTACGAGCAGTACTTC

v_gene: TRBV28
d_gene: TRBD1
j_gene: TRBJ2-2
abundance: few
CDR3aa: CASSPGQGAELFF
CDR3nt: TGTGCCAGCAGCCCGGGACAGGGAGCGGAGCTGTTTTTT

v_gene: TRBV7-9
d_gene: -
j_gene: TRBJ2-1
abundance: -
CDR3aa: CASSPRQDNEQFF
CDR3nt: TGTGCCAGCAGCCCGAGACAGGACAATGAGCAGTTCTTC

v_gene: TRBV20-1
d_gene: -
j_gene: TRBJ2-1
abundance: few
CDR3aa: CSAPVERSNEQFF
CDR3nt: TGCAGTGCCCCCGTTGAGCGCTCCAATGAGCAGTTCTTC

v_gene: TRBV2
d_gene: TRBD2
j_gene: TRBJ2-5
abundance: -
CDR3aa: CASSVRGVQETQYF
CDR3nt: TGTGCCAGCAGTGTCCGGGGGGTCCAAGAGACCCAGTACTTC